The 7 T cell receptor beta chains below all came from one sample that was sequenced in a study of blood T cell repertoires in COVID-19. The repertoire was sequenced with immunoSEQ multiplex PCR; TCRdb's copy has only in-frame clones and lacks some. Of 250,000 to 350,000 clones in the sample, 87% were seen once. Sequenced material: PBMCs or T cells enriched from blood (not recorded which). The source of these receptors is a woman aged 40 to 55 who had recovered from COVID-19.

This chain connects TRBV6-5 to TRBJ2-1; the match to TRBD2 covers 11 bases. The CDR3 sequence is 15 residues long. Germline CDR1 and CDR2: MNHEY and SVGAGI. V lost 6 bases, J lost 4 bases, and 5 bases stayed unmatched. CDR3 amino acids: CASRRTSGFYNEQFF. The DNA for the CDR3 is TGTGCCAGCAGGCGGACTAGCGGGTTTTACAATGAGCAGTTCTTC.

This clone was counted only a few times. CDR3 DNA sequence: TGTGCCAGCAGCTCATACGGGTCGTCGGTTGGCTACACCTTC. It yields the protein CASSSYGSSVGYTF. The chain combines TRBV7-2 with TRBJ1-2, with D uncertain. Trimming cost V 4 bases and J 7 bases, with 16 bases left between them. The CDR3 runs to 14 residues. The V gene's germline CDR1 is SGHTA and CDR2 FQGNSA.

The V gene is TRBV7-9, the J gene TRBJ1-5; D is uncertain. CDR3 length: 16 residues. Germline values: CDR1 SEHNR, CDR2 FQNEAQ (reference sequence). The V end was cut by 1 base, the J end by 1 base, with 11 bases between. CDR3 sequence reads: CASSLDRGISNQPQHF. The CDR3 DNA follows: TGTGCCAGCAGCTTAGATAGAGGGATAAGCAATCAGCCCCAGCATTTT.

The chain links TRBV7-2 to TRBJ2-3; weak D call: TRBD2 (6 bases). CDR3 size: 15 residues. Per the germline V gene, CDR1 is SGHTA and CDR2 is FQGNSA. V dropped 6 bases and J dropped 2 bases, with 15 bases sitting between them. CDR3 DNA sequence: TGTGCCAGCAGAGAATTAGCGGTAAACACAGATACGCAGTATTTT. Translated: CASRELAVNTDTQYF.

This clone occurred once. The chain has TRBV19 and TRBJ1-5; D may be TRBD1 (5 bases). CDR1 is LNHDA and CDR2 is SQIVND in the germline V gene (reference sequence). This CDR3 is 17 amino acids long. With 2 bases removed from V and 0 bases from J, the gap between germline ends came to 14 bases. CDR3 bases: TGTGCCAGTAGTATAAACAGGCCCCGTTATAGCAATCAGCCCCAGCATTTT. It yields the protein CASSINRPRYSNQPQHF.

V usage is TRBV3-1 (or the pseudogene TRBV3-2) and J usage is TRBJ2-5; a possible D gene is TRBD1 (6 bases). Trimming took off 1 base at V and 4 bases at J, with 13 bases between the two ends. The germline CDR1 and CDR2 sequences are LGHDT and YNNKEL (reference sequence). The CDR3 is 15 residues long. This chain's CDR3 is CASSQVPGTIETQYF. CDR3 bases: TGTGCCAGCAGCCAAGTCCCCGGGACAATAGAGACCCAGTACTTC.

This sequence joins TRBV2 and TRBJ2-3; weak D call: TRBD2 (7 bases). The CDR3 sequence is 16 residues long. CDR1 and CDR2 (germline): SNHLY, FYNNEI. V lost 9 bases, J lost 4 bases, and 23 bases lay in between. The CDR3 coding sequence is TGTGCCAGTGGTCGTTGGAGGGAGGGGGGGGCAGATACGCAGTATTTT. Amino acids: CASGRWREGGADTQYF.